Listed here are 9 T cell receptor beta chains from one sample, sequenced in a study of glioma-infiltrating T cells after dendritic cell vaccination. This table comes from immunoSEQ multiplex PCR, and its TCRdb copy is limited to in-frame clones, with some not included. The profile shows approximately 110,000 clones, around 90% of them singletons. The sample's time point: after dendritic cell vaccination, including at tumor progression/relapse. Sequenced material: blood, taken after dendritic cell vaccination. The source of these receptors is a human donor with glioblastoma.

This clone occurred once. The chain employs TRBV5-1 and TRBJ2-1; D gene uncertain. Trimming took 4 bases from V and 6 from J, leaving 11 bases between them. The CDR3 consists of 13 residues. Germline V gene sequence: CDR1 SGHRS, CDR2 YFSETQ. CDR3: CASSTAQTNEQFF. The DNA for the CDR3 is TGCGCCAGCAGCACTGCCCAAACCAATGAGCAGTTCTTC.

This chain links TRBV23-1 with TRBJ2-7; 12 bases are shared with TRBD2. TRBV23-1 is treated as an ORF (open reading frame) with a function not yet certain. The V and J ends lost 4 bases and 2 bases, in that order; junction bases with no gene match: 3. The CDR3 totals 15 residues. In DNA, the CDR3 is TGCGCCAGCAGTCGACTAGCGGGGGCTCCCTACGAGCAGTACTTC. Translation gives CASSRLAGAPYEQYF.

V is TRBV19 and J is TRBJ2-7; 10 nucleotides align to TRBD1. The V gene's germline CDR1 is LNHDA and CDR2 SQIVND (reference sequence). J was trimmed by 4 bases and V by 5 bases; bases with no gene match: 5. The CDR3 totals 14 residues. The CDR3 coding sequence is TGTGCCAGTAGTTCCCGGGACAGGGGTTACGAGCAGTACTTC. Protein: CASSSRDRGYEQYF.

This chain's CDR3 is CASSRPPGLAGNTGELFF. CDR3 coding DNA: TGTGCCAGCAGCCGCCCCCCGGGACTAGCGGGGAACACCGGGGAGCTGTTTTTT. The chain employs TRBV7-9 and TRBJ2-2; 12 nucleotides match TRBD2. This CDR3 region has 18 residues. The junction had 8 bases not matched to a gene; V was cut back by 5 bases and J by 1 base. Germline CDR1 SEHNR, CDR2 FQNEAQ (reference sequence).

This chain connects TRBV9 to TRBJ1-4; D possibly corresponds to TRBD1 (5 bases). Trimming removed 3 bases at V and 4 bases at J, with 16 bases between. The CDR3 loop spans 16 amino acids. Germline CDR1 SGDLS, CDR2 YYNGEE. CDR3 amino acids: CASSEGIREINEKLFF. The CDR3 DNA reads TGTGCCAGCAGCGAGGGAATCAGGGAAATTAATGAAAAACTGTTTTTT. The full variable domain, its missing parts supplied by reference TRBV9 and TRBJ1-4, is DSGVTQTPKHLITATGQRVTLRCSPRSGDLSVYWYQQSLDQGLQFLIQYYNGEERAKGNILERFSAQQFPDLHSELNLSSLELGDSALYFCASSEGIREINEKLFFGSGTQLSVL.

V and J are TRBV11-2 and TRBJ2-1; D perhaps matches TRBD2 (5 bases). Trimming took off 1 base at V and 0 bases at J, with 7 bases between the two ends. The CDR3 is 15 residues long. Germline CDR1 and CDR2: SGHAT and FQNNGV. DNA for the CDR3: TGTGCCAGCAGCTTAGTAGGGAGCTCCTACAATGAGCAGTTCTTC. It yields the protein CASSLVGSSYNEQFF.

The chain joins TRBV4-2 to TRBJ2-5, with 13 bases aligning to TRBD2. V dropped 4 bases and J dropped 3; count of bases not matched to a gene: 5. This CDR3 is 16 amino acids long. The germline CDR1 and CDR2 sequences are LGHNA and YNFKEQ. CDR3 in amino acids: CASSPTSGRAKETQYF. DNA of the CDR3: TGTGCCAGCAGCCCAACTAGCGGGAGGGCAAAAGAGACCCAGTACTTC.

The chain's CDR3 is CASSPAQGSSGYTF. The CDR3 DNA is TGTGCCAGCTCACCTGCCCAGGGGTCGAGTGGCTACACCTTC. This chain connects TRBV18 to TRBJ1-2, with D maybe TRBD1 (6 bases). Between the trimmed V and J ends, which lost 3 bases and 7 bases, there was a span of 15 bases. CDR1 is KGHSH, CDR2 LQKENI, per germline. This CDR3 is built from 14 residues.

The chain has TRBV18 and TRBJ2-5; possibly TRBD2 for D (5 bases). The CDR3 consists of 13 residues. V shed 2 bases and J shed 2 bases, with 6 bases lying between them. Germline assignment: CDR1 KGHSH and CDR2 LQKENI. In DNA form, the CDR3 reads TGTGCCAGCTCACCAGGACTTCAAGAGACCCAGTACTTC. This sequence encodes CASSPGLQETQYF.